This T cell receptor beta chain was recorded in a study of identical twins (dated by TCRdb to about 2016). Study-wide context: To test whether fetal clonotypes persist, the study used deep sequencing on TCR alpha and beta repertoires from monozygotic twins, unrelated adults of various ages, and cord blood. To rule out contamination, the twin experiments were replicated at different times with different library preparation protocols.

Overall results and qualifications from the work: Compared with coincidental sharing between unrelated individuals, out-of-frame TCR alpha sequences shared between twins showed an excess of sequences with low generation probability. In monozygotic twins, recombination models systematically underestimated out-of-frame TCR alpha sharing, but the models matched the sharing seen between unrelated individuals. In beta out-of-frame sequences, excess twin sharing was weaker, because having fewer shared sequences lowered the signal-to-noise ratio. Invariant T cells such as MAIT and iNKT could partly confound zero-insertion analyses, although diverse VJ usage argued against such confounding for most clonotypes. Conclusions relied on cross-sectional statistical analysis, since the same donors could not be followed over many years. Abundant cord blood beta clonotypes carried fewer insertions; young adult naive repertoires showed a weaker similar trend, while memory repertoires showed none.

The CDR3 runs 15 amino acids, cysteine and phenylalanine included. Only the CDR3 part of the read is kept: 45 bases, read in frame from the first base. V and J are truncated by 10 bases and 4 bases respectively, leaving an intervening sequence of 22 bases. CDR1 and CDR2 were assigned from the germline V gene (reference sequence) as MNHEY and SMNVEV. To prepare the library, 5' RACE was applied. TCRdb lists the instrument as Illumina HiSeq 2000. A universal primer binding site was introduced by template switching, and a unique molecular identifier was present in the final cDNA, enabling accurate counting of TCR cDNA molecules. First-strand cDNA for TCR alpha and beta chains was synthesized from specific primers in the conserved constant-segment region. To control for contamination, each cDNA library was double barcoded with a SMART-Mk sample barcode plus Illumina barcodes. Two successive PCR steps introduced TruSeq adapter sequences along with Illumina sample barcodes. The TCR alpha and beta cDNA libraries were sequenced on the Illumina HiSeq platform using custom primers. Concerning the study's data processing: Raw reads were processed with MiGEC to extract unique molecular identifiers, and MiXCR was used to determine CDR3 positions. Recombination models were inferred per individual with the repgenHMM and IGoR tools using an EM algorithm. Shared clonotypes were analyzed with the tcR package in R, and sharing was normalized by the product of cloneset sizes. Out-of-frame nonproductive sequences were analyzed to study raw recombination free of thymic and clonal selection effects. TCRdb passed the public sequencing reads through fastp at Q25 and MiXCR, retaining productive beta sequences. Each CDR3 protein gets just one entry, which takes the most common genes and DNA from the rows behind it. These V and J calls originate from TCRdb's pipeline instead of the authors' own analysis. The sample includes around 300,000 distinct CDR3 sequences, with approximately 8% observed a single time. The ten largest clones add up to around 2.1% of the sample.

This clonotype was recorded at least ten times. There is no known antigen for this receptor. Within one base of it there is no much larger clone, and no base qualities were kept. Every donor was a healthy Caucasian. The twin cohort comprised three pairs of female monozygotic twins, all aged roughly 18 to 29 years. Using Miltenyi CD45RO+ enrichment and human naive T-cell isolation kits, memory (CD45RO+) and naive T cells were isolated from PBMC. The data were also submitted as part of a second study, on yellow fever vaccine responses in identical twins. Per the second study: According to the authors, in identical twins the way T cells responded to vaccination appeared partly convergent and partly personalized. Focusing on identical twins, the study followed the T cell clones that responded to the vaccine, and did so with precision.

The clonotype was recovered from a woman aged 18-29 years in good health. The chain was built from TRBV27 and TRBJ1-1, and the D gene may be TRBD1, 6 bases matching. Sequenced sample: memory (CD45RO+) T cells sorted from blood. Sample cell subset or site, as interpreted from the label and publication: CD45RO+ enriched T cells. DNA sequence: TGTGCCACCAACCCTAGGGGGGCGCCGGGCACTGAAGCTTTCTTT. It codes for CATNPRGAPGTEAFF.